This section outlines one T cell receptor (beta chain) sequence together with its context. No antigen is known for it. V lost 0 bases and J 3 bases, leaving 8 bases between the germline ends. CDR1 and CDR2 (germline): SGHAT, FQNNGV. This CDR3 is built from 14 residues. The data originate from a study of T cells in tuberculosis. At the level of the study: Sequenced TCRs come from CD1B-GMM tetramer-binding T cells. PBMC were archived before or within 7 days of starting treatment. Study-wide results and caveats: Shorter CDR3-alpha in active tuberculosis partly drove smaller distances. Cases with active tuberculosis were adults, while controls were adolescents.

Profiled with immunoSEQ multiplex PCR; TCRdb holds only in-frame clones, not every one. The sample contains several thousand clones, approximately 95% of which appear only once. The specimen was PBMCs. This sequence joins TRBV11-2 and TRBJ1-1; D uncertain. This TCR was recovered from an adult with tuberculosis. CDR3 region: CASSLDRQDTEAFF. CDR3 nucleotides: TGTGCCAGCAGCTTAGACAGGCAAGACACTGAAGCTTTCTTT.